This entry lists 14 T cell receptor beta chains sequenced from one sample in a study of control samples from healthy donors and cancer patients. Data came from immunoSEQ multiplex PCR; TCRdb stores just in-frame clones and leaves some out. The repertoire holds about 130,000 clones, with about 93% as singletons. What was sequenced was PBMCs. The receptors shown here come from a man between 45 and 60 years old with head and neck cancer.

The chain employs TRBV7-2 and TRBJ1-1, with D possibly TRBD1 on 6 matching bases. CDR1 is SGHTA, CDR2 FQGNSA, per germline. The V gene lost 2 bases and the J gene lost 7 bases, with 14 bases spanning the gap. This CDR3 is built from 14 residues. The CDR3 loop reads CASSLRGGHNEAFF. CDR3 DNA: TGTGCCAGCAGCTTAAGGGGGGGGCATAATGAAGCTTTCTTT.

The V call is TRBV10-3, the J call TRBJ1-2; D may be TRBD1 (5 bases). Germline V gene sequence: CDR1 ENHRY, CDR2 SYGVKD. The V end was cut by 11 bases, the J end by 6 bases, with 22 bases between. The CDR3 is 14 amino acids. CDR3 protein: CAVQGPNFGDGYTF. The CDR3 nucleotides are TGTGCCGTTCAGGGCCCTAACTTCGGCGATGGCTACACCTTC.

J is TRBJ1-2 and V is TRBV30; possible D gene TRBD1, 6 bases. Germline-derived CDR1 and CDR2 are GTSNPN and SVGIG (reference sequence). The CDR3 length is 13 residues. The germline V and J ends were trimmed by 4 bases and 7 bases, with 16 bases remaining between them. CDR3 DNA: TGTGCCTGGACCCGGGGGGGGGCGATTGGCTACACCTTC. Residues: CAWTRGGAIGYTF.

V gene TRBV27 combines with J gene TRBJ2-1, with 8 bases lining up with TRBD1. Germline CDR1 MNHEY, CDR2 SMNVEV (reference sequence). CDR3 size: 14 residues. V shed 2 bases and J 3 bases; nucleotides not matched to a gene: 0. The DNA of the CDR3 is TGTGCCAGCAGTTTAGGGACAGGCTACAATGAGCAGTTCTTC. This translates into CASSLGTGYNEQFF.

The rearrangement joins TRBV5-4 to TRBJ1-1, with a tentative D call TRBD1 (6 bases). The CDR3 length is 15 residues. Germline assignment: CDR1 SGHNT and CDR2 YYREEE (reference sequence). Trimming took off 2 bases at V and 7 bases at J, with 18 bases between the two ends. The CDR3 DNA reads TGTGCCAGCAGCTTCGATGACAGGAACAGCGTTGAAGCTTTCTTT. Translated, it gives CASSFDDRNSVEAFF.

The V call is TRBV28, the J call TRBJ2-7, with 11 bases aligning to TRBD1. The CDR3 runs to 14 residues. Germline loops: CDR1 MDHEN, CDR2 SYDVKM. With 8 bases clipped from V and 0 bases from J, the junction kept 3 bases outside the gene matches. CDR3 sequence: CASRTGGNSYEQYF. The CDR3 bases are TGTGCCAGCCGGACAGGGGGCAACTCCTACGAGCAGTACTTC. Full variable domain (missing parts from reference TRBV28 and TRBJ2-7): DVKVTQSSRYLVKRTGEKVFLECVQDMDHENMFWYRQDPGLGLRLIYFSYDVKMKEKGDIPEGYSVSREKKERFSLILESASTNQTSMYLCASRTGGNSYEQYFGPGTRLTVT.

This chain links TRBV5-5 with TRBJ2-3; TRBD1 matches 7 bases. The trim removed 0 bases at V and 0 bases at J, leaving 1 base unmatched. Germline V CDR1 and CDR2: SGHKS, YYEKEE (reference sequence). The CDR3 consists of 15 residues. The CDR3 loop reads CASSLVQGSTDTQYF. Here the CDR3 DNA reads TGTGCCAGCAGCTTGGTACAGGGGAGCACAGATACGCAGTATTTT.

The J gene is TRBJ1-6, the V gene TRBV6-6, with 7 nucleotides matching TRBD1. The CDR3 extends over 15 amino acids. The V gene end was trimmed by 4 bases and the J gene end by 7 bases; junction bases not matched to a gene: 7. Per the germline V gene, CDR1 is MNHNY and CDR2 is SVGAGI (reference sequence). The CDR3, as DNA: TGTGCCAGCAGTTCACAGGGGACACACAATTCACCCCTCCACTTT. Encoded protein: CASSSQGTHNSPLHF.

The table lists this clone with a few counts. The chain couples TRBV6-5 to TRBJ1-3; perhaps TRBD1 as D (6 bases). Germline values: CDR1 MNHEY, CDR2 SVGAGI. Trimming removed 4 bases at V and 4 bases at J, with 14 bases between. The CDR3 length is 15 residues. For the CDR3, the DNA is TGTGCCAGCAGTTTAACCCCAGGGGCAGGAAACACCATATATTTT. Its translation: CASSLTPGAGNTIYF.

Here the CDR3 reads CASSPQDSYGYTF. In DNA form, the CDR3 reads TGTGCCAGCTCACCACAAGACAGCTATGGCTACACCTTC. The V gene is TRBV18, the J gene TRBJ1-2; maybe TRBD1 (5 bases). V lost 1 base to trimming and J lost 4 bases, with 7 bases between them. CDR3 size: 13 residues. Germline V gene sequence: CDR1 KGHSH, CDR2 LQKENI.

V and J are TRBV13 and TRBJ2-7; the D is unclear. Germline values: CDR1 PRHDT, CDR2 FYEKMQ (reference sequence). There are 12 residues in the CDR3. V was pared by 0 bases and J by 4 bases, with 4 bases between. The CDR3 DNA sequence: TGTGCCAGCAGCTTAGGAGGGTACGAGCAGTACTTC. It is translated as CASSLGGYEQYF.

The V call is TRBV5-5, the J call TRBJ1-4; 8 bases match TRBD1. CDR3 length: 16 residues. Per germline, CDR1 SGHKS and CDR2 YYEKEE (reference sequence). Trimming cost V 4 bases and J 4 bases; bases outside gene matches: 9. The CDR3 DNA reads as TGTGCCAGCAGCGAAGGGACAGGAAACTTTAATGAAAAACTGTTTTTT. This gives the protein CASSEGTGNFNEKLFF.

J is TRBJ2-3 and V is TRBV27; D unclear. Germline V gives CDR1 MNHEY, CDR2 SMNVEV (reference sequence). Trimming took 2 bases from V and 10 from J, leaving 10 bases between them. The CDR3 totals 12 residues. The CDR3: CASSLPARPQYF. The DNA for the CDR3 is TGTGCCAGCAGTTTACCCGCGAGACCGCAGTATTTT.

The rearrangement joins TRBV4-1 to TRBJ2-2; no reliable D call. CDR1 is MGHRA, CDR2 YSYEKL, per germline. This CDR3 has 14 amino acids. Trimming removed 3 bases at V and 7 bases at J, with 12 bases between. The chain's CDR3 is CASSHIGRGGELFF. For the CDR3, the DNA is TGCGCCAGCAGCCACATAGGACGCGGCGGGGAGCTGTTTTTT.